The 16 T cell receptor beta chains in this list originate from one sample, sequenced in a study of blood T cell repertoires in COVID-19. The data were produced by immunoSEQ multiplex PCR, yet TCRdb's version contains in-frame clones alone and is incomplete. The profile shows approximately 150,000 clones, approximately 80% of them singletons. Sequencing used peripheral blood. Receptors were obtained from a man between 65 and 85 years old who had recovered from COVID-19.

The DNA for the CDR3 is TGTGCCACCAGCAGCCTATCCGGGACAGAAGAGACCCAGTACTTC. Amino acids: CATSSLSGTEETQYF. The rearrangement links TRBV15 to TRBJ2-5; 7 nucleotides match TRBD1. With 3 bases clipped from V and 3 bases from J, the junction kept 7 bases outside the gene matches. The CDR3 runs 15 residues. Germline assignment: CDR1 LNHNV and CDR2 YYDKDF (reference sequence).

The chain is built from TRBV6-5 and TRBJ2-7; 7 bases fit TRBD2. CDR1 is MNHEY, CDR2 SVGAGI, per germline. With V trimmed by 8 bases and J by 0 bases, 1 base remained unmatched. The CDR3 runs 12 residues. The chain's CDR3 is CASRTSSYEQYF. The DNA of the CDR3 is TGTGCCAGCCGGACTAGCTCCTACGAGCAGTACTTC.

The chain has TRBV30 and TRBJ2-7; D possibly uses TRBD1 or TRBD2 (7 bases each). V dropped 5 bases and J dropped 4 bases, with 18 bases sitting between them. The CDR3 has 14 amino acids. The germline V gene has CDR1 GTSNPN and CDR2 SVGIG (reference sequence). CDR3 loop: CAWGRGTEPYEQYF. The CDR3, as DNA: TGTGCCTGGGGGAGGGGGACAGAACCATACGAGCAGTACTTC.

The J gene is TRBJ2-2, the V gene TRBV9; D is unresolved. Looked up from germline, CDR1 is SGDLS and CDR2 is YYNGEE. Trimming pared 5 bases from V and 2 bases from J, leaving 10 bases between. This CDR3 is built from 14 residues. This CDR3 is CASRRDSNTGELFF. The CDR3 bases are TGTGCCAGCAGGCGAGACTCCAACACCGGGGAGCTGTTTTTT.

V usage is TRBV9 and J usage is TRBJ1-1; possibly TRBD1 for D (5 bases). The CDR3 has 14 amino acids. Deletions cut 0 bases from V and 5 bases from J, with 11 bases between. Germline values: CDR1 SGDLS, CDR2 YYNGEE. CDR3 coding DNA: TGTGCCAGCAGCGTAGCGGAGACAGTGACTGAAGCTTTCTTT. It is translated as CASSVAETVTEAFF.

In nucleotides, the CDR3 is TGTGCCAGCAGCCAACCCCGACTAGCGGGTGGGATAAATAGTGGGAATGAGCAGTTCTTC. Protein product: CASSQPRLAGGINSGNEQFF. This chain connects TRBV3-1 (or the pseudogene TRBV3-2) to TRBJ2-1, with 10 bases matching TRBD2. The CDR3 spans 20 residues. CDR1 and CDR2 (germline): LGHDT, YNNKEL (reference sequence). The V gene end was trimmed by 2 bases and the J gene end by 7 bases; junction bases not matched to a gene: 20.

This clone was observed a handful of times. CDR3 sequence (DNA): TGCAGCGTGCGGCGGGGAGACCACGAGCAGTACTTC. It encodes CSVRRGDHEQYF. The chain couples TRBV29-1 to TRBJ2-7; D may be TRBD2 (6 bases). CDR1 and CDR2 (germline): SQVTM, ANQGSEA. The CDR3 length is 12 residues. Deletions cut 6 bases from V and 5 bases from J, with 14 bases between.

This chain links TRBV18 with TRBJ1-3; the match to TRBD1 covers 8 bases. This CDR3 has 14 residues. J lost 6 bases, V lost 3 bases, and 4 bases had no gene match. Germline CDR1 KGHSH, CDR2 LQKENI. CDR3 nucleotide sequence: TGTGCCAGCTCACCGGACAGGGTCGAAAACACCATATATTTT. Translating gives CASSPDRVENTIYF.

The J gene is TRBJ2-5, the V gene TRBV12-5; D is unclear. V lost 4 bases and J lost 5, with 5 bases in between. The germline CDR1 and CDR2 sequences are LGHNT and FRNRAP. The CDR3 sequence is 11 residues long. CDR3 coding DNA: TGTGCTAGTGGTTCACGGGAGACCCAGTACTTC. Its protein is CASGSRETQYF.

The chain uses TRBV13 and TRBJ2-7; 12 bases map to TRBD1. The CDR3 totals 15 residues. Trimming cost V 5 bases and J 3 bases; bases outside gene matches: 5. Germline V gene lookup returns CDR1 PRHDT and CDR2 FYEKMQ (reference sequence). CDR3 coding DNA: TGTGCCAGCAGCCCCGGGACAGGGGGCCACTACGAGCAGTACTTC. This codes for CASSPGTGGHYEQYF.

The chain carries TRBV3-1 (or the pseudogene TRBV3-2) and TRBJ2-1; 8 bases align to TRBD2. The germline V gene has CDR1 LGHDT and CDR2 YNNKEL (reference sequence). This CDR3 is built from 16 residues. V lost 0 bases to trimming and J lost 7 bases; unmatched junction nucleotides: 8. The CDR3 sequence: CASSQDQSGSGNEQFF. The CDR3 nucleotides read TGTGCCAGCAGCCAAGATCAAAGCGGGAGCGGGAATGAGCAGTTCTTC.

The J gene is TRBJ2-2, the V gene TRBV10-1, with TRBD2 matching 11 bases. This CDR3 has 12 amino acids. V trimming: 5 bases; J trimming: 13 bases; junction bases outside the gene matches: 3. Germline V gives CDR1 WNHNN, CDR2 SYGVQD (reference sequence). The CDR3 nucleotides are TGCGCCAGCAGTCCTAGCGGGGGGACGCTGTTTTTT. Its protein is CASSPSGGTLFF.

The V and J genes are TRBV5-1 and TRBJ2-7, with D perhaps TRBD1 (6 bases). Germline loops: CDR1 SGHRS, CDR2 YFSETQ. The CDR3 totals 15 residues. Trimming cost V 0 bases and J 4 bases, with 14 bases left between them. For the CDR3, the DNA is TGCGCCAGCAGCTTGGAACCGGACAGCTATTACGAGCAGTACTTC. Its translation is CASSLEPDSYYEQYF.

The chain combines TRBV13 with TRBJ2-1; 11 nucleotides line up with TRBD2. This CDR3 is built from 18 residues. Per the germline V gene, CDR1 is PRHDT and CDR2 is FYEKMQ (reference sequence). V was clipped by 1 base and J by 0 bases; unmatched bases: 5. The CDR3 loop is CASSLVLAGASSYNEQFF. The DNA of the CDR3 is TGTGCCAGCAGCTTAGTACTAGCGGGGGCCAGCTCCTACAATGAGCAGTTCTTC.

The chain couples TRBV30 to TRBJ1-4; D not certain. This CDR3 has 12 residues. V was shortened by 0 bases and J by 8 bases, with 7 bases between the two germline ends. Germline-derived CDR1 and CDR2 are GTSNPN and SVGIG (reference sequence). The CDR3, as DNA: TGTGCCTGGAGTGTAGTAGTCGAAAAACTGTTTTTT. Translation gives CAWSVVVEKLFF.

This chain uses TRBV5-6 with TRBJ2-1; the D gene is possibly TRBD2 (6 bases). From germline, CDR1 is SGHDT and CDR2 YYEEEE. The CDR3 runs to 15 residues. V was shortened by 0 bases and J by 2 bases, with 9 bases between the two germline ends. CDR3 protein: CASSLGLGTYNEQFF. For the CDR3, the DNA is TGTGCCAGCAGCTTGGGACTAGGTACCTACAATGAGCAGTTCTTC.